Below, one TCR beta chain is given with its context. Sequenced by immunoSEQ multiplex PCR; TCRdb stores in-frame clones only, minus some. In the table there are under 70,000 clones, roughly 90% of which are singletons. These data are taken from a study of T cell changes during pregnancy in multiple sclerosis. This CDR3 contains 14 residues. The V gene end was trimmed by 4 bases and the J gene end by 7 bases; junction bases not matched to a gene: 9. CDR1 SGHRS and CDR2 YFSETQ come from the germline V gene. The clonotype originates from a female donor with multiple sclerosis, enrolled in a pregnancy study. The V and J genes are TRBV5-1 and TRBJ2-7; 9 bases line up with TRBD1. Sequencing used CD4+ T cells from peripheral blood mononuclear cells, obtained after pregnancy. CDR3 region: CASSRPGQGKEQYF. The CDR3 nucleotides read TGCGCCAGCAGCAGACCAGGACAGGGGAAAGAGCAGTACTTC. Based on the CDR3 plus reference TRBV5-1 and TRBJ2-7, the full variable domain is KAGVTQTPRYLIKTRGQQVTLSCSPISGHRSVSWYQQTPGQGLQFLFEYFSETQRNKGNFPGRFSGRQFSNSRSEMNVSTLELGDSALYLCASSRPGQGKEQYFGPGTRLTVT.